Listed below are T cell receptor beta chains from one sample, sequenced in a study of neoadjuvant anti-PD-1 for oral cavity cancer. Repertoires were generated with immunoSEQ multiplex PCR, while TCRdb's copy carries only in-frame clones and drops some. The sample includes fewer than 90,000 clones, about 84% seen only once; the top ten take 2.5% to 3.5%. Sequencing used PBMCs, obtained before nivolumab (anti-PD-1) treatment. The source of these receptors is a person aged 35-80 years with oral cavity squamous cell carcinoma. CDR3s include the opening cysteine and the closing phenylalanine or tryptophan.

TRBV27 | CASSPRQGYYGYTF
TRBV9 | CASSVGPGTGELFF
TRBV5-1 | CASSQGWEGTEAFF
TRBV6-1 | CASAGQGAYTDTQYF
TRBV29-1 | CSRGGTNTGELFF
TRBV15 | CATSRDRAANYAETQYF
TRBV12-1 | CASSFGPDGGRAPDTQYF
TRBV7-8 | CASSPGLTYEQYF
TRBV6-1 | CASSVSSAGSYNEQFF
TRBV9 | CASSPRGPLGAYEQYF
TRBV27 | CASGFLPGQGINEQFF
TRBV6-4 | CASSDTNSHTGELFF
TRBV10-3 | CAIRPGQGGSTNEKLFF
TRBV6-5 | CASSRTGRTYEQYF
TRBV6-1 | CASSEAPGQTYEQYF
TRBV9 | CASSVGAAGPTDTQYF
TRBV4-2 | CASSQGNSVSSYEQYF
TRBV30 | CAWSVLSTGELFF
TRBV19 | CASRGSGTSLYDEQFF
TRBV2 | CASSHPGTGGGELFF
TRBV7-6 | CASSLRHPKETQYF
TRBV10-2 | CASTPGDSRGTEAFF